This T cell receptor beta chain was sequenced during a study of spatial heterogeneity in lung cancer. Study in general: Beta-chain sequences were consistently detected more often than alpha-chain sequences. Raw reads showed each unique TCR and UMI combination turning up more than ten times on average.

Time point noted: sample taken at primary tumor resection. Tumor, nontumor lung or frozen PBMC supplied whole RNA, sequenced without sorting. This clonotype was picked up one time. TCRdb independently ran MiXCR on the 5' RACE reads; one entry per CDR3 protein. The sample holds about 85,000 distinct CDR3 sequences, approximately 20% seen once. This receptor was taken from a male donor with early-stage non-small cell lung cancer. The sequencing here drew on PBMCs, taken at surgery.

The CDR3 spells CASSPRGGGYEQYF. The CDR3 DNA sequence: TGTGCCAGCAGCCCCCGTGGCGGGGGATACGAGCAGTACTTC. This chain joins TRBV7-2 and TRBJ2-7; 7 bases are a match to TRBD2. This CDR3 contains 14 residues. Trimming took 5 bases from V and 4 from J; bases not matched to a gene: 8. Germline CDR1 SGHTA, CDR2 FQGNSA.